The 28 T cell receptor beta chains listed next were all sequenced from one sample in a study of siplizumab effects on memory and regulatory T cells. Here immunoSEQ multiplex PCR was the method, and the copy in TCRdb shows in-frame clones only, minus some. The table shows about 110,000 clones, with 80% to 95% occurring only once. The specimen was CD4+ T cells sorted from blood. All receptors derive from a human donor in good health.

The chain uses TRBV5-4 and TRBJ1-4, with D perhaps matching TRBD1 (5 bases). The CDR3 is made up of 14 amino acids. Germline V gene sequence: CDR1 SGHNT, CDR2 YYREEE (reference sequence). V lost 4 bases and J lost 3, with 10 bases in between. CDR3 DNA sequence: TGTGCCAGCAGCCATCAGGGATCTAATGAAAAACTGTTTTTT. It codes for CASSHQGSNEKLFF. Combining the CDR3 with reference TRBV5-4 and TRBJ1-4 gives the whole variable domain ETGVTQSPTHLIKTRGQQVTLRCSSQSGHNTVSWYQQALGQGPQFIFQYYREEENGRGNFPPRFSGLQFPNYSSELNVNALELDDSALYLCASSHQGSNEKLFFGSGTQLSVL.

This sequence joins TRBV11-2 and TRBJ2-5, with D unresolved. There are 14 residues in the CDR3. The germline V and J ends were trimmed by 2 bases and 1 base, with 8 bases remaining between them. CDR1 is SGHAT, CDR2 FQNNGV, per germline. The CDR3 DNA follows: TGTGCCAGCAGCTTAAGCTACGCCCAAGAGACCCAGTACTTC. It codes for CASSLSYAQETQYF.

The V gene is TRBV7-2, the J gene TRBJ1-5; D remains unclear. Trimming took 1 base from V and 7 from J, leaving 14 bases between them. This CDR3 comprises 15 residues. The germline gives CDR1 SGHTA, CDR2 FQGNSA. CDR3 DNA: TGTGCCAGCAGCTTAGGTGGGCTAACCATACAGCCCCAGCATTTT. Translating it yields CASSLGGLTIQPQHF.

This chain links TRBV15 with TRBJ1-1, with no clear D. Germline loops: CDR1 LNHNV, CDR2 YYDKDF (reference sequence). With 2 bases removed from V and 1 base from J, the gap between germline ends came to 2 bases. The CDR3 consists of 12 residues. CDR3 nucleotides: TGTGCCACCAGCAGACAGAACACTGAAGCTTTCTTT. Residues: CATSRQNTEAFF.

This sequence joins TRBV15 and TRBJ1-4, with D possibly TRBD1 on 5 matching bases. The V gene lost 1 base and the J gene lost 5 bases, with 11 bases spanning the gap. Germline V gene sequence: CDR1 LNHNV, CDR2 YYDKDF (reference sequence). The CDR3 contains 15 residues. Written as DNA, the CDR3 is TGTGCCACCAGCAGAGGCGACAGTGCAAATGAAAAACTGTTTTTT. This codes for CATSRGDSANEKLFF.

This rearrangement joins TRBV6-5 to TRBJ1-1; weak D call: TRBD1 (6 bases). Trimming removed 8 bases at V and 5 bases at J, with 18 bases between. CDR3 length equals 14 residues. Germline assignment: CDR1 MNHEY and CDR2 SVGAGI. Here the CDR3 reads CASGRGKQGTEAFF. The CDR3 nucleotides read TGTGCCAGCGGACGCGGAAAGCAGGGGACTGAAGCTTTCTTT.

The chain has TRBV18 and TRBJ1-1; perhaps TRBD1 as D (5 bases). V lost 1 base and J 4 bases, leaving 10 bases between the germline ends. The V gene's germline CDR1 is KGHSH and CDR2 LQKENI. This CDR3 region has 14 residues. CDR3 sequence: CASSPLGLGTEAFF. CDR3 sequence (DNA): TGTGCCAGCTCACCACTGGGGCTGGGCACTGAAGCTTTCTTT.

The chain links TRBV2 to TRBJ2-1; perhaps D is TRBD1 or TRBD2 (5 bases each). This CDR3 comprises 14 residues. V was cut by 6 bases and J by 8 bases, with 17 bases left in between. Germline V CDR1 and CDR2: SNHLY, FYNNEI. Here the CDR3 DNA reads TGTGCCAGCAGACCAGGGACCGCGGGCGATGAGCAGTTCTTC. Translating gives CASRPGTAGDEQFF. The full variable domain, with the rest looked up from reference TRBV2 and TRBJ2-1, is EPEVTQTPSHQVTQMGQEVILRCVPISNHLYFYWYRQILGQKVEFLVSFYNNEISEKSEIFDDQFSVERPDGSNFTLKIRSTKLEDSAMYFCASRPGTAGDEQFFGPGTRLTVL.

This clone was counted once. This chain links TRBV5-1 with TRBJ1-6; D remains ambiguous. The germline V and J ends were trimmed by 4 bases and 7 bases, with 12 bases remaining between them. Germline V gene lookup returns CDR1 SGHRS and CDR2 YFSETQ. There are 14 residues in the CDR3. The CDR3 is CASSTGRNNSPLHF. CDR3 DNA sequence: TGCGCCAGCAGCACCGGCAGGAACAATTCACCCCTCCACTTT.

V gene TRBV5-1 combines with J gene TRBJ1-2; TRBD1 might be the D (6 bases). The germline V gene encodes CDR1 SGHRS and CDR2 YFSETQ. Trimming cost V 4 bases and J 8 bases, with 18 bases left between them. The CDR3 contains 14 residues. The CDR3 region has the DNA TGCGCCAGCAGCCGTGGACAGCCCGGAGAGGGCTACACCTTC. Translated, it gives CASSRGQPGEGYTF.

The chain has TRBV6-5 and TRBJ1-2, with TRBD1 identical over 8 bases. From germline, CDR1 is MNHEY and CDR2 SVGAGI. Trimming removed 2 bases from V and 8 bases from J; junction bases left unmatched: 13. The CDR3 length is 16 residues. The CDR3 DNA is TGTGCCAGCAGTTACGGGAGTGACAGGGGCCTCCCCGGCTACACCTTC. Protein: CASSYGSDRGLPGYTF.

The CDR3: CASSELAGWSQETQYF. The CDR3, as DNA: TGTGCCAGCAGTGAACTAGCCGGGTGGAGCCAAGAGACCCAGTACTTC. The gene calls are TRBV25-1 and TRBJ2-5, with D possibly TRBD2 on 5 matching bases. V lost 2 bases and J 1 base, leaving 14 bases between the germline ends. The CDR3 is 16 amino acids. Germline CDR1 MGHDK, CDR2 SYGVNS.

This clone was counted a few times. The DNA for the CDR3 is TGCAGCGCCCGACGGGCCTCTGGCAAACGACCTGAAGCTTTCTTT. Its translation: CSARRASGKRPEAFF. V is TRBV29-1 and J is TRBJ1-1; D remains ambiguous. The germline V gene has CDR1 SQVTM and CDR2 ANQGSEA. The CDR3 extends over 15 amino acids. The ends were cut back, 7 bases at V and 6 bases at J, with 24 bases in the middle.

This chain connects TRBV7-6 to TRBJ2-5; 7 bases map to TRBD2. This CDR3 is 15 amino acids long. The trim removed 5 bases at V and 5 bases at J, leaving 11 bases unmatched. CDR1 and CDR2 (germline): SGHVS, FNYEAQ. CDR3 nucleotides: TGTGCCAGCAGCCAAGCCGGCGGGAGAGACGAGACCCAGTACTTC. Translating it yields CASSQAGGRDETQYF.

This clone was found a few times. The chain carries TRBV4-1 and TRBJ1-6; TRBD1 matches 7 bases. The CDR3 covers 16 residues. Trimming at V came to 4 bases and at J to 9 bases, leaving 12 bases not matched to a gene. The V gene's germline CDR1 is MGHRA and CDR2 YSYEKL. The CDR3 spells CASSLGLGGQFSPLHF. The DNA for the CDR3 is TGCGCCAGCAGCCTAGGCCTGGGGGGACAGTTTTCACCCCTCCACTTT.

The genes are TRBV5-4 and TRBJ1-5; D remains unclear. V lost 4 bases to trimming and J lost 0 bases, with 8 bases between them. CDR1 is SGHNT and CDR2 is YYREEE in the germline V gene (reference sequence). The CDR3 is 14 amino acids. CDR3 residues: CASSTRNSNQPQHF. In nucleotides, the CDR3 is TGTGCCAGCAGCACAAGGAATAGCAATCAGCCCCAGCATTTT.

This clone was counted a single time. This sequence joins TRBV5-4 and TRBJ2-3; D gene uncertain. This CDR3 comprises 13 residues. Trimming pared 2 bases from V and 5 bases from J, leaving 9 bases between. Germline CDR1 SGHNT, CDR2 YYREEE (reference sequence). The CDR3: CASSFRVIDTQYF. DNA for the CDR3: TGTGCCAGCAGCTTTAGGGTGATAGATACGCAGTATTTT.

The chain combines TRBV2 with TRBJ1-2; D gene ambiguous. CDR3 length: 14 residues. Germline V CDR1 and CDR2: SNHLY, FYNNEI. Between the trimmed V and J ends, which lost 4 bases and 4 bases, there was a span of 13 bases. CDR3 in DNA: TGTGCCAGCAGTGCGGACCGGTCTGGCTATGGCTACACCTTC. It translates to CASSADRSGYGYTF.

This chain connects TRBV12-5 to TRBJ1-3; no firm D call. The CDR3 consists of 16 residues. The V end lost 1 base, the J end lost 0 bases, and 10 bases lay between the germline ends. The germline V gene has CDR1 LGHNT and CDR2 FRNRAP. Here the CDR3 reads CASGLGDWPSGNTIYF. As DNA, the CDR3 is TGTGCTAGTGGTTTGGGGGATTGGCCCTCTGGAAACACCATATATTTT.

The rearrangement uses TRBV7-9 and TRBJ1-6; the D is unclear. The germline V and J ends were trimmed by 8 bases and 4 bases, with 12 bases remaining between them. This CDR3 is 14 amino acids long. CDR1 and CDR2 (germline): SEHNR, FQNEAQ (reference sequence). The CDR3 DNA sequence: TGTGCCAGCTCGGAGGCGGGTTATAATTCACCCCTCCACTTT. Protein product: CASSEAGYNSPLHF.

The V gene is TRBV10-1, the J gene TRBJ2-5; D may be TRBD1 or TRBD2 (6 bases each). V was pared by 4 bases and J by 5 bases, with 11 bases between. The CDR3 has 13 residues. Germline V gives CDR1 WNHNN, CDR2 SYGVQD (reference sequence). CDR3 DNA: TGCGCCAGCAGTGCCTGGGGGGCGGAGACCCAGTACTTC. This gives the protein CASSAWGAETQYF.

The J gene is TRBJ2-2, the V gene TRBV5-1, with TRBD1 matching 10 bases. CDR1 SGHRS and CDR2 YFSETQ come from the germline V gene. This CDR3 contains 16 residues. V lost 1 base to trimming and J lost 5 bases; unmatched junction nucleotides: 5. Written as DNA, the CDR3 is TGCGCCAGCAGCTTGACCGGACAGGGGGTTACCGGGGAGCTGTTTTTT. Translated, it gives CASSLTGQGVTGELFF.

This clone was recorded once. This chain joins TRBV7-9 and TRBJ2-3, with TRBD1 matching over 8 bases. This CDR3 contains 18 residues. V was clipped by 5 bases and J by 2 bases; unmatched bases: 15. CDR1 is SEHNR, CDR2 FQNEAQ, per germline (reference sequence). In DNA, the CDR3 is TGTGCCAGCAGCCCCCCGTGGGGCGGGACAGGAGACACAGATACGCAGTATTTT. Translated, it gives CASSPPWGGTGDTDTQYF.

The chain employs TRBV5-4 and TRBJ1-1; a weak D match, TRBD1 (5 bases). CDR3 length: 13 amino acids. Germline CDR1 is SGHNT and CDR2 is YYREEE (reference sequence). Trimming shortened V by 2 bases and J by 1 base, and 6 bases separated the two germline ends. The chain's CDR3 is CASSFDRNTEAFF. In nucleotides, the CDR3 is TGTGCCAGCAGCTTCGACAGGAACACTGAAGCTTTCTTT.

The rearrangement uses TRBV14 and TRBJ1-1, with TRBD1 as a possible D gene (5 bases). Trimming removed 1 base at V and 0 bases at J, with 12 bases between. CDR1 is SGHDN, CDR2 FVKESK, per germline. The CDR3 has 16 residues. This CDR3 reads CASSQGWGSLNTEAFF. The CDR3 DNA follows: TGTGCCAGCAGCCAAGGGTGGGGGTCTCTGAACACTGAAGCTTTCTTT.

The chain is built from TRBV7-6 and TRBJ1-3, with D perhaps matching TRBD1 (5 bases). In germline, CDR1 is SGHVS, CDR2 FNYEAQ. With 10 bases removed from V and 3 bases from J, the gap between germline ends came to 10 bases. The CDR3 has 12 amino acids. The CDR3 sequence is CATGGGGNTIYF. For the CDR3, the DNA is TGTGCCACAGGTGGGGGTGGAAACACCATATATTTT.

This chain links TRBV7-9 with TRBJ1-1, with 8 bases that match TRBD1. The CDR3 length is 15 residues. V gave up 3 bases and J gave up 6 bases; unmatched junction bases: 9. Germline-derived CDR1 and CDR2 are SEHNR and FQNEAQ (reference sequence). This CDR3 reads CASSFKSQGVSEAFF. Here the CDR3 DNA reads TGTGCCAGCAGCTTTAAGTCACAGGGGGTGTCTGAAGCTTTCTTT.

This chain uses TRBV2 with TRBJ2-1, with D perhaps assigned TRBD1 or TRBD2 (5 bases each). CDR1 is SNHLY and CDR2 is FYNNEI in the germline V gene. Between the trimmed V and J ends, which lost 7 bases and 0 bases, there was a span of 22 bases. The CDR3 spans 18 residues. The CDR3 bases are TGTGCCAGCACGAACCCAGCTGGCGAGGGGAGCTCCTACAATGAGCAGTTCTTC. This encodes CASTNPAGEGSSYNEQFF.